This entry lists 21 T cell receptor beta chains sequenced from one sample in a study of blood T cell repertoires in COVID-19. Clones were sequenced by immunoSEQ multiplex PCR, and TCRdb holds only the in-frame ones, with some missing. The table lists around 200,000 clones, roughly nine tenths of them singletons, with roughly 9.8% in the top ten. Source material: peripheral blood. The receptors stem from a woman aged 55-69 years with COVID-19, enrolled during active disease.

The V and J genes are TRBV7-6 and TRBJ1-1; weak D call: TRBD1 (6 bases). The germline CDR1 and CDR2 sequences are SGHVS and FNYEAQ. V shed 1 base and J shed 8 bases, with 17 bases lying between them. This CDR3 has 15 residues. The CDR3 protein is CASSLEGFGGAEAFF. In DNA form, the CDR3 reads TGTGCCAGCAGCTTAGAGGGGTTTGGGGGGGCAGAAGCTTTCTTT.

The J gene is TRBJ2-3, the V gene TRBV9; tentatively, D is TRBD2 (5 bases). Trimming left V 0 bases short and J 4 bases short, with 12 bases between. Germline loops: CDR1 SGDLS, CDR2 YYNGEE. The CDR3 totals 15 residues. Written as DNA, the CDR3 is TGTGCCAGCAGCGTAGCGGGGAGTCCCCCAGATACGCAGTATTTT. It codes for CASSVAGSPPDTQYF.

This clone was observed once. The gene calls are TRBV12-3 or TRBV12-4 and TRBJ2-5; D not certain. The CDR3 is 13 residues long. The germline V and J ends were trimmed by 0 bases and 4 bases, with 6 bases remaining between them. The CDR3 DNA reads as TGTGCCAGCAGTTTAGCGGAGACAGAGACCCAGTACTTC. Amino acid sequence: CASSLAETETQYF.

V and J are TRBV19 and TRBJ2-1; a possible D gene is TRBD1 (6 bases). CDR3 length: 14 amino acids. Deletions cut 5 bases from V and 7 bases from J, with 15 bases between. From germline, CDR1 is LNHDA and CDR2 SQIVND (reference sequence). In DNA, the CDR3 is TGTGCCAGTAGTCGCCTCCAGGGGCTTAATGAGCAGTTCTTC. It encodes CASSRLQGLNEQFF.

The V and J genes are TRBV27 and TRBJ2-7; tentatively, D is TRBD2 (6 bases). V shed 4 bases and J shed 3 bases, with 13 bases lying between them. Germline loops: CDR1 MNHEY, CDR2 SMNVEV (reference sequence). CDR3 length: 14 amino acids. The CDR3 coding sequence is TGTGCCAGCAGTTCCCGACTAGGGAGCTACGAGCAGTACTTC. Protein: CASSSRLGSYEQYF.

The table lists this clone with a few counts. The chain links TRBV19 to TRBJ1-6; D not certain. Trimming shortened V by 6 bases and J by 0 bases, and 6 bases separated the two germline ends. The germline CDR1 and CDR2 sequences are LNHDA and SQIVND (reference sequence). This CDR3 has 14 amino acids. DNA for the CDR3: TGTGCCAGTAGAGAGAGCTCCTATAATTCACCCCTCCACTTT. Translation: CASRESSYNSPLHF.

CDR3 sequence reads: CASSWGGRRTDTQYF. The CDR3, as DNA: TGTGCCAGCAGCTGGGGGGGCAGACGCACAGATACGCAGTATTTT. J is TRBJ2-3 and V is TRBV7-2; D perhaps matches TRBD2 (7 bases). The CDR3 runs 15 residues. Trimming took 4 bases from V and 1 from J, leaving 12 bases between them. Germline V gene sequence: CDR1 SGHTA, CDR2 FQGNSA.

The chain links TRBV6-6 to TRBJ1-1, with no clear D. Trimming took off 0 bases at V and 5 bases at J, with 7 bases between the two ends. The germline V gene encodes CDR1 MNHNY and CDR2 SVGAGI (reference sequence). The CDR3 sequence is 13 residues long. CDR3: CASSYSRETEAFF. CDR3 coding DNA: TGTGCCAGCAGTTACTCTCGGGAAACTGAAGCTTTCTTT.

V gene TRBV5-4 combines with J gene TRBJ2-1; 9 bases line up with TRBD2. In germline, CDR1 is SGHNT, CDR2 YYREEE (reference sequence). The CDR3 is made up of 15 amino acids. Germline trimming cut 2 bases from V and 6 bases from J; bases unmatched to any gene: 6. The CDR3 coding sequence is TGTGCCAGCAGCTTCGCGGGAGGGCCGGGCAATGAGCAGTTCTTC. It specifies CASSFAGGPGNEQFF.

The chain uses TRBV7-2 and TRBJ1-1; no firm D call. Germline V gene sequence: CDR1 SGHTA, CDR2 FQGNSA. Trimming pared 5 bases from V and 4 bases from J, leaving 17 bases between. This CDR3 comprises 15 residues. In DNA, the CDR3 is TGTGCCAGCAGCCCGAGAGCCGGTCTCCCCACTGAAGCTTTCTTT. This codes for CASSPRAGLPTEAFF.

The chain carries TRBV27 and TRBJ2-7, with 9 bases identical to TRBD1. CDR1 MNHEY and CDR2 SMNVEV come from the germline V gene (reference sequence). CDR3 length: 16 residues. V was pared by 5 bases and J by 3 bases, with 11 bases of the junction left unmatched. CDR3 region: CASSALSDRGLYEQYF. Here the CDR3 DNA reads TGTGCCAGCAGTGCCCTCTCGGACAGGGGTCTCTACGAGCAGTACTTC.

This chain uses TRBV19 with TRBJ1-6, with a tentative D call TRBD1 (5 bases). CDR1 is LNHDA and CDR2 is SQIVND in the germline V gene (reference sequence). V lost 3 bases and J lost 7, with 10 bases in between. This CDR3 comprises 14 residues. The DNA for the CDR3 is TGTGCCAGTAGTATCGGGCAGGGAAATTCACCCCTCCACTTT. The encoded protein is CASSIGQGNSPLHF.

The chain couples TRBV18 to TRBJ2-1; 10 nucleotides align to TRBD2. After removal of 1 base from V and 5 bases from J, the junction contained 2 bases not matched to a gene. The germline gives CDR1 KGHSH, CDR2 LQKENI. This CDR3 is built from 15 residues. CDR3 in amino acids: CASSPQLAGNNEQFF. As DNA, the CDR3 is TGTGCCAGCTCACCACAACTAGCGGGAAACAATGAGCAGTTCTTC.

V is TRBV19 and J is TRBJ2-2; 9 bases line up with TRBD1. V was pared by 2 bases and J by 6 bases, with 7 bases of the junction left unmatched. CDR1 LNHDA and CDR2 SQIVND come from the germline V gene (reference sequence). This CDR3 contains 16 residues. This chain's CDR3 is CASSIPGTGFPGELFF. The CDR3 bases are TGTGCCAGTAGTATACCCGGGACAGGGTTCCCCGGGGAGCTGTTTTTT.

This sequence joins TRBV10-3 and TRBJ1-1; the match to TRBD1 covers 9 bases. Germline V gene sequence: CDR1 ENHRY, CDR2 SYGVKD. Trimming removed 9 bases from V and 6 bases from J; junction bases left unmatched: 5. There are 12 residues in the CDR3. This CDR3 is CAIRDRESEAFF. The CDR3 DNA sequence: TGTGCCATTAGGGACAGGGAGTCTGAAGCTTTCTTT.

V is TRBV19 and J is TRBJ1-2; D is uncertain. In germline, CDR1 is LNHDA, CDR2 SQIVND (reference sequence). The germline V and J ends were trimmed by 1 base and 4 bases, with 13 bases remaining between them. This CDR3 contains 15 residues. CDR3 nucleotide sequence: TGTGCCAGTAGTATAGCGGCGACACCAACCTATGGCTACACCTTC. Protein: CASSIAATPTYGYTF. Drawing the rest from reference TRBV19 and TRBJ1-2, the complete variable domain is DGGITQSPKYLFRKEGQNVTLSCEQNLNHDAMYWYRQDPGQGLRLIYYSQIVNDFQKGDIAEGYSVSREKKESFPLTVTSAQKNPTAFYLCASSIAATPTYGYTFGSGTRLTVV.

The rearrangement joins TRBV7-6 to TRBJ1-1; D remains unclear. Germline CDR1 is SGHVS and CDR2 is FNYEAQ. Trimming removed 2 bases from V and 0 bases from J, with 16 bases in between. The CDR3 covers 17 residues. This CDR3 reads CASSLRVGATMNTEAFF. CDR3 DNA: TGTGCCAGCAGCTTAAGAGTCGGAGCAACCATGAACACTGAAGCTTTCTTT.

The chain employs TRBV5-1 and TRBJ1-1; tentative D call: TRBD1 (6 bases). The CDR3 is made up of 15 amino acids. Germline CDR1 and CDR2: SGHRS and YFSETQ. V lost 2 bases to trimming and J lost 0 bases, with 11 bases between them. The CDR3 DNA reads as TGCGCCAGCAGCTTCCAGACAGGAATGAACACTGAAGCTTTCTTT. Translation gives CASSFQTGMNTEAFF. Based on the CDR3 plus reference TRBV5-1 and TRBJ1-1, the full variable domain is KAGVTQTPRYLIKTRGQQVTLSCSPISGHRSVSWYQQTPGQGLQFLFEYFSETQRNKGNFPGRFSGRQFSNSRSEMNVSTLELGDSALYLCASSFQTGMNTEAFFGQGTRLTVV.

The J gene is TRBJ1-1, the V gene TRBV7-9, with 8 bases identical to TRBD1. Germline CDR1 is SEHNR and CDR2 is FQNEAQ (reference sequence). The CDR3 runs 18 residues. Trimming at V came to 6 bases and at J to 3 bases, leaving 18 bases not matched to a gene. In DNA, the CDR3 is TGTGCCAGCAGAGATAACCGACAGGGGTGGGGAAAGGACACTGAAGCTTTCTTT. This sequence encodes CASRDNRQGWGKDTEAFF.

The J gene is TRBJ1-2, the V gene TRBV4-1; D possibly corresponds to TRBD1 (5 bases). Trimming took 1 base from V and 4 from J, leaving 13 bases between them. The germline V gene encodes CDR1 MGHRA and CDR2 YSYEKL. The CDR3 sequence is 15 residues long. CDR3 sequence (DNA): TGCGCCAGCAGCCAAGTGGACAAAGCGTTCTATGGCTACACCTTC. Protein sequence: CASSQVDKAFYGYTF.

This clone was recorded a few times. This rearrangement joins TRBV15 to TRBJ1-4; TRBD1 matches at 7 bases. This CDR3 is 15 amino acids long. In germline, CDR1 is LNHNV, CDR2 YYDKDF (reference sequence). The V and J ends lost 1 base and 8 bases, in that order; junction bases with no gene match: 7. The CDR3 region is CATSRGRQGDEKLFF. The CDR3 coding sequence is TGTGCCACCAGCAGAGGACGACAGGGTGACGAAAAACTGTTTTTT.